This T cell receptor beta chain was captured in a study of neoadjuvant nivolumab and ipilimumab in lung cancer. Looking at the study overall: Nivolumab 3 mg/kg was given days 1, 15 and 29, plus ipilimumab 1 mg/kg day 1 in combination.

Concerning this clone itself: The antigen is not known.

Trimming stripped 5 bases from V and 5 bases from J, with 19 bases between. The CDR3 has 15 amino acids. Germline CDR1 LGHNT, CDR2 FRNRAP. TCRdb keeps only in-frame clones here, not all; method: immunoSEQ multiplex PCR. The profile shows 44,000 or so clones, around 88% of them singletons. Study observations and caveats: Pretherapy blood TCR richness correlated positively with resected tumor richness. Resected tumors had greater TCR richness and clonality than uninvolved lung.

The rearrangement links TRBV12-5 to TRBJ2-7; either TRBD1 or TRBD2 may supply D (5 bases each). The material sequenced was blood, taken before neoadjuvant nivolumab, alone or with ipilimumab. The clonotype comes from an adult with non-small cell lung cancer. Some clones in this sample may be carry-over from other donors' samples. CDR3 bases: TGTGCTAGTGGTCTGACGGGGCAGGGACGCGACGAGCAGTACTTC. Translation: CASGLTGQGRDEQYF.